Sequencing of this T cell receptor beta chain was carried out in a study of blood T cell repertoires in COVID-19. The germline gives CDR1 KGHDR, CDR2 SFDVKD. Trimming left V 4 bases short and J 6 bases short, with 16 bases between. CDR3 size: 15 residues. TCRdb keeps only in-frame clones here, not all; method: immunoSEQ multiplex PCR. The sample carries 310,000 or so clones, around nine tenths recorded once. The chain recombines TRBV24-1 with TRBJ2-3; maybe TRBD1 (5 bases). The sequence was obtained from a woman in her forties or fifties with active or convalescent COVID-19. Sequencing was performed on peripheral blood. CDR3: CATSDRSGWADTQYF. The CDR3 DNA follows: TGTGCCACCAGTGACCGATCAGGGTGGGCGGATACGCAGTATTTT.